This entry describes one TCR beta chain. The data belong to a study of T cell responses to AZD1222 COVID-19 vaccine. CDR1 is GTSNPN and CDR2 is SVGIG in the germline V gene (reference sequence). Trimming removed 1 base from V and 3 bases from J; junction bases left unmatched: 2. This CDR3 is 14 amino acids long. Profiled with immunoSEQ multiplex PCR; TCRdb holds only in-frame clones, not every one. The sample comprises under 300,000 clones, more than 85% of which are singletons, and roughly 0.51% rests with the top ten. The clonotype originates from an adult in good health. The sample here was peripheral blood, taken on day 0 of AZD1222 vaccination. J is TRBJ1-4 and V is TRBV30; 7 bases match TRBD1. The DNA of the CDR3 is TGTGCCTGGAGTGGGGACAGTTCTAATGAAAAACTGTTTTTT. Residues: CAWSGDSSNEKLFF.